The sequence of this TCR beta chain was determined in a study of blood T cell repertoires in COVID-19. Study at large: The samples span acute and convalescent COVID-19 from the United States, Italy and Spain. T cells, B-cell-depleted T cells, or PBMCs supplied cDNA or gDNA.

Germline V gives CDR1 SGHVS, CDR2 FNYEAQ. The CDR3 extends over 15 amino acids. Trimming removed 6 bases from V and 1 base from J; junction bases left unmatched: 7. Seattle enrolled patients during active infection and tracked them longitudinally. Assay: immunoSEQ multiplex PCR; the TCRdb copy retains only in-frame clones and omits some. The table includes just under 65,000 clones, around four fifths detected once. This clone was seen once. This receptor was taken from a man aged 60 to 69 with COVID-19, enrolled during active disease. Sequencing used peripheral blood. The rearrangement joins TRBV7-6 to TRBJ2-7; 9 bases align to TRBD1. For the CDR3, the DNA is TGTGCCAGCAGTTTCGGACAGGGGAATTCCTACGAGCAGTACTTC. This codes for CASSFGQGNSYEQYF.